A single T cell receptor (beta chain) is shown here with its context. These data come from a study of blood T cell repertoires in COVID-19. Across the whole study: Samples came from the United States, Italy and Spain, spanning acute and convalescent COVID-19. T cells, B-cell-depleted T cells, or PBMCs supplied cDNA or gDNA.

The length of the CDR3 is 14 residues. Trimming left V 1 base short and J 6 bases short, with 11 bases between. Germline lookup yields CDR1 SGDLS and CDR2 YYNGEE. TCRdb's table, derived via immunoSEQ multiplex PCR, lists solely in-frame clones and lacks some. Here the sample spans about 180,000 clones, approximately 85% being singletons. The chain links TRBV9 to TRBJ2-1, with a possible D match to TRBD1 (6 bases). The sequencing sample was made of peripheral blood. This clonotype originated in a man aged 55 to 70 with acute or convalescent COVID-19. Written as DNA, the CDR3 is TGTGCCAGCAGCGTAACGTGGGGGCGCAATGAGCAGTTCTTC. The encoded protein is CASSVTWGRNEQFF.